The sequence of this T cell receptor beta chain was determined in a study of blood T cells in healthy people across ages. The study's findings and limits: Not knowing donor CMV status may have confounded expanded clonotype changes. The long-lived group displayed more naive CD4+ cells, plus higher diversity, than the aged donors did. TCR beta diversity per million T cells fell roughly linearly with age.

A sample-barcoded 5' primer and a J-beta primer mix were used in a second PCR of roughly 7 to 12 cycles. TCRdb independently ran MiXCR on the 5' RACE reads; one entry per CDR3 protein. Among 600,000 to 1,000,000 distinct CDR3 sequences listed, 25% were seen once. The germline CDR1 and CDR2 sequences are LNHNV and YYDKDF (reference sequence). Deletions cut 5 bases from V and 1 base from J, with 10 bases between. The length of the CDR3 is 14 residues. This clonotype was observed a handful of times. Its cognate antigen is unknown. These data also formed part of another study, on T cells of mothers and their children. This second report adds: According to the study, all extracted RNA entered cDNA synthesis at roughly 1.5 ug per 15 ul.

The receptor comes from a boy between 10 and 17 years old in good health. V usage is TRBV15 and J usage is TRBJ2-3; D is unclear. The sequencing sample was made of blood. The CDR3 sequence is CATSPDGRTDTQYF. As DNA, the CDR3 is TGTGCCACCAGCCCAGACGGACGCACAGATACGCAGTATTTT. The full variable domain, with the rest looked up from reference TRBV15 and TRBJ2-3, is DAMVIQNPRYQVTQFGKPVTLSCSQTLNHNVMYWYQQKSSQAPKLLFHYYDKDFNNEADTPDNFQSRRPNTSFCFLDIRSPGLGDTAMYLCATSPDGRTDTQYFGPGTRLTVL.